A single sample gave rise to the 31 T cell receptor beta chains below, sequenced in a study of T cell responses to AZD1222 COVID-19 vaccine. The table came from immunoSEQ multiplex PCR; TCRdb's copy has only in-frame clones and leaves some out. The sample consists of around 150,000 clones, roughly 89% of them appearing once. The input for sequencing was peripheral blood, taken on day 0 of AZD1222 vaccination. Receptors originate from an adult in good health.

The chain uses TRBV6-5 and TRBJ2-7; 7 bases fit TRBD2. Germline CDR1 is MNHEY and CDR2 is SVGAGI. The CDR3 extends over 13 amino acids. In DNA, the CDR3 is TGTGCTGCGCAGGGAGGGACCGCCTACGAGCAGTACTTC. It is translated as CAAQGGTAYEQYF.

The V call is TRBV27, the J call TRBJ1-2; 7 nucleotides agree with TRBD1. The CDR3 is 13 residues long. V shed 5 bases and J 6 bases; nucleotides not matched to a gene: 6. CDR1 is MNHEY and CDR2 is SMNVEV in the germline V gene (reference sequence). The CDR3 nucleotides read TGTGCCAGCAGTCCACAGGGGTTCGATGGCTACACCTTC. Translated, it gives CASSPQGFDGYTF.

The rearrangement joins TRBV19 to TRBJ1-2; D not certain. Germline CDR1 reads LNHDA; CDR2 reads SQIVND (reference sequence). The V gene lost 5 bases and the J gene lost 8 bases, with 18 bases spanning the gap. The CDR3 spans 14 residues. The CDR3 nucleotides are TGTGCCAGTAGTTGGGCCGACCACGCGCGAGGCTACACCTTC. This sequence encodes CASSWADHARGYTF.

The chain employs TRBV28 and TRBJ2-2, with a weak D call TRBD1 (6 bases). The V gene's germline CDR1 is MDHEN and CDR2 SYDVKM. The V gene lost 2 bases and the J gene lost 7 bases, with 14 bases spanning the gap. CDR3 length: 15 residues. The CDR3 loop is CASSLRTDQHGELFF. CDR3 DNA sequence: TGTGCCAGCAGTTTAAGGACAGATCAACACGGGGAGCTGTTTTTT.

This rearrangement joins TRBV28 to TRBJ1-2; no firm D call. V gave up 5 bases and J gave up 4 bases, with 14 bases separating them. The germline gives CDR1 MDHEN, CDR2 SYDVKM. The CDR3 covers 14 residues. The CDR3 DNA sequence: TGTGCCAGCAGTCCCTACCTGTTTAGCTATGGCTACACCTTC. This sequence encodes CASSPYLFSYGYTF.

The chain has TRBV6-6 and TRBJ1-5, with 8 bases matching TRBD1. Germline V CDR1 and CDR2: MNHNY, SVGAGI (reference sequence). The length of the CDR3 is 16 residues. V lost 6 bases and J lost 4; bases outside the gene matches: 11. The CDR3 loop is CASSPKRDRGNQPQHF. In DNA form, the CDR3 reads TGTGCCAGCAGCCCCAAACGTGACAGGGGTAATCAGCCCCAGCATTTT.

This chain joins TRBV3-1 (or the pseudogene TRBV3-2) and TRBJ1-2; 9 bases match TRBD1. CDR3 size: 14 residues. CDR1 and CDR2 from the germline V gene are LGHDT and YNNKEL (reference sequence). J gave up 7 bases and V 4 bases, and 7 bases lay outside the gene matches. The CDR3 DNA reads TGTGCCAGCAGCCTTAAACAGGGGGCGTTTGGCTACACCTTC. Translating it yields CASSLKQGAFGYTF.

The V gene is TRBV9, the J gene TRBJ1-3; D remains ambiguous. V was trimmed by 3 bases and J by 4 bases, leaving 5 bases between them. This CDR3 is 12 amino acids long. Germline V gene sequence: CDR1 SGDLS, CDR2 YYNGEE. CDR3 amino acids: CASSDPGNTIYF. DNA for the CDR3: TGTGCCAGCAGCGACCCCGGAAACACCATATATTTT.

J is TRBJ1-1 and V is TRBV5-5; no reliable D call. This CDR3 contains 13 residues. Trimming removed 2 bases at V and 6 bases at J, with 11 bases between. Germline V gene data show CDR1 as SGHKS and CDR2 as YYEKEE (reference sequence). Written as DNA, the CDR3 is TGTGCCAGCAGCTTTCGGTCAGACTCTGAAGCTTTCTTT. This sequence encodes CASSFRSDSEAFF.

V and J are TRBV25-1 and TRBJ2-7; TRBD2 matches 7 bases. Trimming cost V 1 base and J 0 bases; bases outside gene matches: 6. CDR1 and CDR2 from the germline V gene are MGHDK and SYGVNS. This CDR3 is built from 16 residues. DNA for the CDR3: TGTGCCAGCAGTGAATTTGGGCCGGGGGGCTCCTACGAGCAGTACTTC. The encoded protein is CASSEFGPGGSYEQYF.

This CDR3 is CASSHLGRETQYF. As DNA, the CDR3 is TGTGCCAGCAGCCATTTGGGTCGGGAGACCCAGTACTTC. The chain links TRBV3-1 (or the pseudogene TRBV3-2) to TRBJ2-5; D not certain. With 3 bases removed from V and 5 bases from J, the gap between germline ends came to 10 bases. Germline values: CDR1 LGHDT, CDR2 YNNKEL (reference sequence). This CDR3 has 13 amino acids.

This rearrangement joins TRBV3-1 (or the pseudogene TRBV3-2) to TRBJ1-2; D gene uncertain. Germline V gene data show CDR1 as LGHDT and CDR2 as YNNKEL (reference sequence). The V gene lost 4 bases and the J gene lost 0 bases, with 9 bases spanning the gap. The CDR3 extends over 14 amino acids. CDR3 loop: CASSLGEANYGYTF. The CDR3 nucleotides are TGTGCCAGCAGCCTTGGGGAAGCTAACTATGGCTACACCTTC.

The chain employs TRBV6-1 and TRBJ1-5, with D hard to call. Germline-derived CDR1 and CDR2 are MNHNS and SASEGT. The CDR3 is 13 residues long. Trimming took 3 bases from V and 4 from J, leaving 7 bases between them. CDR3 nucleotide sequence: TGTGCCAGCAGTGAGTTTTTGAATCAGCCCCAGCATTTT. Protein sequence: CASSEFLNQPQHF.

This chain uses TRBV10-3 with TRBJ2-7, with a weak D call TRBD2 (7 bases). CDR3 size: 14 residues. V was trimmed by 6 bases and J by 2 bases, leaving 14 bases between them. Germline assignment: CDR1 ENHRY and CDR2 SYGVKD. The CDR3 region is CAISRGGGPYEQYF. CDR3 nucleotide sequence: TGTGCCATCAGCAGGGGCGGGGGTCCCTACGAGCAGTACTTC.

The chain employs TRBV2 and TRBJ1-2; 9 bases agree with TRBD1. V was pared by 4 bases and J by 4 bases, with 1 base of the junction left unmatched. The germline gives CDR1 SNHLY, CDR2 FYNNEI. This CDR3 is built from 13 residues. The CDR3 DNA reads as TGTGCCAGCAGTGGACAGGGGGGCTATGGCTACACCTTC. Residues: CASSGQGGYGYTF.

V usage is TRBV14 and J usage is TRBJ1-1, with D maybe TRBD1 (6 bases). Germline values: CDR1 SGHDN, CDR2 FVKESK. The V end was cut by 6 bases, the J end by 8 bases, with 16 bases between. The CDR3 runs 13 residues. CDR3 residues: CASSLTVDREAFF. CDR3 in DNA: TGTGCCAGCAGTCTTACCGTGGACAGAGAAGCTTTCTTT.

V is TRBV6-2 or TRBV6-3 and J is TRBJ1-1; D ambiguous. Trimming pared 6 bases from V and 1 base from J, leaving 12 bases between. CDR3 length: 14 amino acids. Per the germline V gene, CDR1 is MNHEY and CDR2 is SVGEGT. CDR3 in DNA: TGTGCCAGCAGCACGGGTGGAACGAACACTGAAGCTTTCTTT. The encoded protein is CASSTGGTNTEAFF.

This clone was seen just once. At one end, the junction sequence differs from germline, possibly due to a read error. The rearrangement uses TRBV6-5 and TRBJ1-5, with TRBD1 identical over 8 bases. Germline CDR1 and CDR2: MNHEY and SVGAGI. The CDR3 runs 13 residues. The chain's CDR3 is CASNNRGGAAPSF. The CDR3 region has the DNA TGTGCCAGCAACAACAGGGGGGGGGCAGCTCCTAGTTTT.

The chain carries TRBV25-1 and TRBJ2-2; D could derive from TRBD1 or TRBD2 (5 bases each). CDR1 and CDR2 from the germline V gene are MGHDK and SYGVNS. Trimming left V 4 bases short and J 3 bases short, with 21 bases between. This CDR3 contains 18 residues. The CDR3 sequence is CASSVSGRPPRDTGELFF. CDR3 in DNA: TGTGCCAGCAGTGTCTCGGGACGACCTCCCAGGGACACCGGGGAGCTGTTTTTT.

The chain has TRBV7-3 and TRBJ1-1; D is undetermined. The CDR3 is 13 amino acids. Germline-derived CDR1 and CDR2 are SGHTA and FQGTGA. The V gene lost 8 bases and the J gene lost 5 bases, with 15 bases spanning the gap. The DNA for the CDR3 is TGTGCCAGCTCCCAGGACGGTGGGACTGAAGCTTTCTTT. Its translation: CASSQDGGTEAFF.

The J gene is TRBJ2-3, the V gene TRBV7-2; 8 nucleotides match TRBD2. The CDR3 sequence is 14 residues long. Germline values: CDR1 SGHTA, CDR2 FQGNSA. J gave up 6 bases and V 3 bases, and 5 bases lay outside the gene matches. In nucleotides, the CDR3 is TGTGCCAGCAGCTTCCCTAGCGGGCCGGATACGCAGTATTTT. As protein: CASSFPSGPDTQYF.

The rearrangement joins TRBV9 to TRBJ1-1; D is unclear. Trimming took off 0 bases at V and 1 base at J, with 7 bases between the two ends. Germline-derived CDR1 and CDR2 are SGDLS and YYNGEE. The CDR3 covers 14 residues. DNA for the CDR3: TGTGCCAGCAGCGTAGTATCAGGGAACACTGAAGCTTTCTTT. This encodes CASSVVSGNTEAFF.

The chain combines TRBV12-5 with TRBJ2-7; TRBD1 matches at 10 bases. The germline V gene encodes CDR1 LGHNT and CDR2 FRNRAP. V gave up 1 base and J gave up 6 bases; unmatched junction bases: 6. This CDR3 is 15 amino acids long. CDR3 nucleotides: TGTGCTAGTGGTTTGGCGCGGACAGGGGGGTCCGAGCAGTACTTC. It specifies CASGLARTGGSEQYF.

The CDR3 sequence: CASSPVLVRGEQFF. The CDR3 coding sequence is TGTGCCAGCAGCCCCGTGCTCGTCCGAGGGGAGCAGTTCTTC. The chain employs TRBV14 and TRBJ2-1; TRBD2 is a possible D gene (5 bases). Germline CDR1 reads SGHDN; CDR2 reads FVKESK. This CDR3 region has 14 residues. V lost 4 bases and J lost 10, with 17 bases in between.

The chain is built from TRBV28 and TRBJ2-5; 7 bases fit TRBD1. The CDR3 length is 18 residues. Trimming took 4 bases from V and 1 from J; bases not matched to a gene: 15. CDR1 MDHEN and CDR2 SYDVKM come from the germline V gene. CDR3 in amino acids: CASSSPPIGTDLQETQYF. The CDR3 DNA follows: TGTGCCAGCAGTTCCCCCCCCATCGGGACAGACCTCCAAGAGACCCAGTACTTC.

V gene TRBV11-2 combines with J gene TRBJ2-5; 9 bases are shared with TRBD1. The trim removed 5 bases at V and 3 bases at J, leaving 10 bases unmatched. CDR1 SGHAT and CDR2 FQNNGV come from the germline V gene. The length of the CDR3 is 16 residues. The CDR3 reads CASSPPGQGWEETQYF. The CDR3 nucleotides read TGTGCCAGCAGCCCTCCGGGACAGGGATGGGAAGAGACCCAGTACTTC. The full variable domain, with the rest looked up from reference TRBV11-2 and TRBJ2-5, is EAGVAQSPRYKIIEKRQSVAFWCNPISGHATLYWYQQILGQGPKLLIQFQNNGVVDDSQLPKDRFSAERLKGVDSTLKIQPAKLEDSAVYLCASSPPGQGWEETQYFGPGTRLLVL.

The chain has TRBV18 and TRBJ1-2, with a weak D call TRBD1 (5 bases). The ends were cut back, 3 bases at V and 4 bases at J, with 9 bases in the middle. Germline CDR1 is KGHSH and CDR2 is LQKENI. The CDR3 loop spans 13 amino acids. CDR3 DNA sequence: TGTGCCAGCTCACCGAGCCAGGGCTATGGCTACACCTTC. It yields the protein CASSPSQGYGYTF. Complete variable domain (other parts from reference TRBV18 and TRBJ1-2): NAGVMQNPRHLVRRRGQEARLRCSPMKGHSHVYWYRQLPEEGLKFMVYLQKENIIDESGMPKERFSAEFPKEGPSILRIQQVVRGDSAAYFCASSPSQGYGYTFGSGTRLTVV.

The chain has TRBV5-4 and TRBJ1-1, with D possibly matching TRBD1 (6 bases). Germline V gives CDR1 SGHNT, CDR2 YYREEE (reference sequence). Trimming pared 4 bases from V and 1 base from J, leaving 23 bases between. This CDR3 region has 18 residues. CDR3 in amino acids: CASSLPPGALGRNTEAFF. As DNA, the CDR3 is TGTGCCAGCAGCCTTCCCCCGGGGGCCTTAGGGAGGAACACTGAAGCTTTCTTT.

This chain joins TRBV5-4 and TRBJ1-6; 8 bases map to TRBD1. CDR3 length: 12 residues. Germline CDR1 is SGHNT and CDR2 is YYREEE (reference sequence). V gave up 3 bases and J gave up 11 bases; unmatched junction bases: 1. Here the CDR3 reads CASSSDRAPLHF. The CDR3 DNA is TGTGCCAGCAGCTCGGACAGGGCACCCCTCCACTTT.

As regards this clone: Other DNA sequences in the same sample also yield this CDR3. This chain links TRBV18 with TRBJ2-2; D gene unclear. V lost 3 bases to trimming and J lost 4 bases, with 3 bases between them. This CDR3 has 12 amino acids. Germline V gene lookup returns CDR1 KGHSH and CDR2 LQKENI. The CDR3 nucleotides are TGTGCCAGCTCACCTTTCACCGGGGAGCTGTTTTTT. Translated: CASSPFTGELFF.

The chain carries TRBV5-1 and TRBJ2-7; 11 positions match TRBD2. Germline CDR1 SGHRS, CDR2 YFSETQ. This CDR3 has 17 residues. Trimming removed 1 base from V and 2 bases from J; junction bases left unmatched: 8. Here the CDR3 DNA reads TGCGCCAGCAGCTTGCAACCGGCTAGCGGGGGGACCTACGAGCAGTACTTC. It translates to CASSLQPASGGTYEQYF.